This T cell receptor beta chain comes out of a study of human T cells and chemical hapten exposure. Study conclusions and caveats: Controls had significantly fewer large CDR3 similarity clusters than were formed by expanded TCRs.

TCRdb recomputed calls from the RACE reads with MiXCR, one row per CDR3 protein. Of tens of thousands of distinct CDR3 sequences listed, around an eighth are singletons. The sample holds many counts of this clonotype. Antigen unknown. The time point: pre-sensitization, week 0. The sample's treatment: therapeutic diphenylcyclopropenone sensitization with weekly scalp DPC. Only after blood had been drawn was each patch test applied. This clonotype was obtained from a woman younger than 45 with alopecia areata. Some clones in this sample may be carry-over from other donors' samples. Sample: whole blood, taken in connection with sensitization to the hapten diphenylcyclopropenone (DPC).

This CDR3 is CASSPTSREQYF. The CDR3 DNA is TGTGCCAGCAGCCCGACTAGCCGCGAGCAGTACTTC. The V and J genes are TRBV7-9 and TRBJ2-7, with 7 bases that match TRBD2. The J segment lost 6 bases and the V segment lost 5 bases, leaving 4 bases of the junction unmatched. In germline, CDR1 is SEHNR, CDR2 FQNEAQ (reference sequence). The CDR3 sequence is 12 residues long.